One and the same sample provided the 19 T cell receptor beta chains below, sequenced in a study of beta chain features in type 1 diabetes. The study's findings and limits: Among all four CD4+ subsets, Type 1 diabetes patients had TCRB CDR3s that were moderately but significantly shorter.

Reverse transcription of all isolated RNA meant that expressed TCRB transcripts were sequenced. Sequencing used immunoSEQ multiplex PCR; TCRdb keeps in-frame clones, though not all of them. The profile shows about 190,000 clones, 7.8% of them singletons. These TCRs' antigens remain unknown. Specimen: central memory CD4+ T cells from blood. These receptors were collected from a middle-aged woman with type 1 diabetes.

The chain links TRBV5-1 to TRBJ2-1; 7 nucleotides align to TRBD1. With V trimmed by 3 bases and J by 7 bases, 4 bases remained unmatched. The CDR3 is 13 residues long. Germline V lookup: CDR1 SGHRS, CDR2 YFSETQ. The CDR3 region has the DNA TGCGCCAGCAGCTCAGGGGGTGGGAATGAGCAGTTCTTC. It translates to CASSSGGGNEQFF.

The CDR3 nucleotides are TGTGCCAGCAGCTTGCGGGGGGGGAAGGAGACCCAGTACTTC. Translating gives CASSLRGGKETQYF. The chain recombines TRBV5-8 with TRBJ2-5; 8 nucleotides agree with TRBD2. Trimming cost V 1 base and J 5 bases; bases outside gene matches: 4. This CDR3 comprises 14 residues. Germline values: CDR1 SGHTS, CDR2 YDEGEE.

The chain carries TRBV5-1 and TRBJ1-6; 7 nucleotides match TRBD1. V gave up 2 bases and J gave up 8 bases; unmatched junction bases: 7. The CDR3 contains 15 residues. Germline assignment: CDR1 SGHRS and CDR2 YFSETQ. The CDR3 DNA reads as TGCGCCAGCAGCTTCGGACAGGTTCGGGATTCACCCCTCCACTTT. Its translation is CASSFGQVRDSPLHF.

CDR3 sequence (DNA): TGTGCCAGCAGCTTCGGGAGTGGCACAGATACGCAGTATTTT. This translates into CASSFGSGTDTQYF. V gene TRBV7-9 combines with J gene TRBJ2-3, with a possible D match to TRBD2 (6 bases). Germline V lookup: CDR1 SEHNR, CDR2 FQNEAQ (reference sequence). V lost 3 bases and J lost 1, with 8 bases in between. This CDR3 has 14 residues.

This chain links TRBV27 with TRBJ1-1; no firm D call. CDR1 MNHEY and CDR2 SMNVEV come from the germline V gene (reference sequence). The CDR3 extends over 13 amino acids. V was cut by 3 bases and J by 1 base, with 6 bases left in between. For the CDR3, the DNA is TGTGCCAGCAGTTTGAGGCCGAACACTGAAGCTTTCTTT. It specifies CASSLRPNTEAFF.

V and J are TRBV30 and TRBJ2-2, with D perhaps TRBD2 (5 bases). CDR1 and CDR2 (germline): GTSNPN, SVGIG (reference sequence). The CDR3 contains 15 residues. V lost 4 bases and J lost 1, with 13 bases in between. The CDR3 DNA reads TGTGCCTGGAAACTGGACTCCGTGAACACCGGGGAGCTGTTTTTT. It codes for CAWKLDSVNTGELFF. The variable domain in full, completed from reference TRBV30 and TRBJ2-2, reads SQTIHQWPATLVQPVGSPLSLECTVEGTSNPNLYWYRQAAGRGLQLLFYSVGIGQISSEVPQNLSASRPQDRQFILSSKKLLLSDSGFYLCAWKLDSVNTGELFFGEGSRLTVL.

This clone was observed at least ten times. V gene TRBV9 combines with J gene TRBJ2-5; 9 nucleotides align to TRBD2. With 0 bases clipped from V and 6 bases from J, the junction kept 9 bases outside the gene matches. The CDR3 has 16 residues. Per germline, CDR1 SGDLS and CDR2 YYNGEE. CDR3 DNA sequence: TGTGCCAGCAGCGTAGGAGCCAGCGGGGGGATAAAGACCCAGTACTTC. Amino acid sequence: CASSVGASGGIKTQYF.

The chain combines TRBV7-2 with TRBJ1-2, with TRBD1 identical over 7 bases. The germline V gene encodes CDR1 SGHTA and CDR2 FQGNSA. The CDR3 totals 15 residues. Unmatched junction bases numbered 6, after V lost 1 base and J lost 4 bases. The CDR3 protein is CASSLGTGGLYGYTF. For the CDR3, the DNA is TGTGCCAGCAGCTTAGGGACAGGAGGTCTCTATGGCTACACCTTC.

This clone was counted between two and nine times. The CDR3 here is CASSWEDYGYTF. CDR3 DNA: TGTGCCAGCAGCTGGGAGGACTATGGCTACACCTTC. The chain carries TRBV5-6 and TRBJ1-2; D unclear. V shed 3 bases and J shed 3 bases, with 6 bases lying between them. CDR1 SGHDT and CDR2 YYEEEE come from the germline V gene. The CDR3 has 12 residues.

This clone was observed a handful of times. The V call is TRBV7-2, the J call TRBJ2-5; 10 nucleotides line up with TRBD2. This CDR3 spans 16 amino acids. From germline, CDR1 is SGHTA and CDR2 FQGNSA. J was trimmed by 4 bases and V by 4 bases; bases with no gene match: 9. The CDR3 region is CASSSEGLAGVETQYF. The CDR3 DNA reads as TGTGCCAGCAGCTCCGAGGGTCTAGCGGGGGTAGAGACCCAGTACTTC.

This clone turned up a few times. Here the CDR3 DNA reads TGCAGCGTTGAGGGACAGGGAGATGGCTACACCTTC. It translates to CSVEGQGDGYTF. This rearrangement joins TRBV29-1 to TRBJ1-2, with TRBD1 matching over 9 bases. V was pared by 3 bases and J by 6 bases, with 2 bases of the junction left unmatched. The CDR3 sequence is 12 residues long. Germline assignment: CDR1 SQVTM and CDR2 ANQGSEA.

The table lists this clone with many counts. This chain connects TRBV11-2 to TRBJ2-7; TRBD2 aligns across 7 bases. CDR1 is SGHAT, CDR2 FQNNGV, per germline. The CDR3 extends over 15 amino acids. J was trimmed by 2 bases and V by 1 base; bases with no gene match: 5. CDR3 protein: CASSLAAGATYEQYF. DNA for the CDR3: TGTGCCAGCAGCTTAGCGGCGGGAGCCACCTACGAGCAGTACTTC. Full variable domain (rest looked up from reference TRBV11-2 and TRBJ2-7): EAGVAQSPRYKIIEKRQSVAFWCNPISGHATLYWYQQILGQGPKLLIQFQNNGVVDDSQLPKDRFSAERLKGVDSTLKIQPAKLEDSAVYLCASSLAAGATYEQYFGPGTRLTVT.

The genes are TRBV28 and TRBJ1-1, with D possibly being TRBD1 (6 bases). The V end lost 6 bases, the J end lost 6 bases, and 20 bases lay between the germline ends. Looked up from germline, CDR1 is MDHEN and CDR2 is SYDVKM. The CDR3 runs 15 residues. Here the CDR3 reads CASRLSGARGPEAFF. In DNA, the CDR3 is TGTGCCAGCAGACTTTCAGGGGCCCGCGGCCCTGAAGCTTTCTTT.

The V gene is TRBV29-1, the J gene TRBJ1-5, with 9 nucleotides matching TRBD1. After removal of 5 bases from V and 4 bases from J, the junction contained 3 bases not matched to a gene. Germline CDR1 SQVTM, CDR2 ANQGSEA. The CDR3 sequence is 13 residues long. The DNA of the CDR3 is TGCAGCGTTTGGGACAGGGATAATCAGCCCCAGCATTTT. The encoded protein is CSVWDRDNQPQHF.

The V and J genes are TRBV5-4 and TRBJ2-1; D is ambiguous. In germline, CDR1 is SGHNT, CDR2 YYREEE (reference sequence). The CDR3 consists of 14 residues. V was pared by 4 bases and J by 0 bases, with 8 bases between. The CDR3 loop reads CASSTESSYNEQFF. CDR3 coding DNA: TGTGCCAGCAGCACAGAGAGCTCCTACAATGAGCAGTTCTTC.

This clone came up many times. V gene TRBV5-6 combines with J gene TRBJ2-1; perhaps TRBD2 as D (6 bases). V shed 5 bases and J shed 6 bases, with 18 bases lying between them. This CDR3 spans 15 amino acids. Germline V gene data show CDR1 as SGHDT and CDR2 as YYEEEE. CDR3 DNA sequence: TGTGCCAGCAGTATTTTTGGGGGGAACGTCAATGAGCAGTTCTTC. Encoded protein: CASSIFGGNVNEQFF.

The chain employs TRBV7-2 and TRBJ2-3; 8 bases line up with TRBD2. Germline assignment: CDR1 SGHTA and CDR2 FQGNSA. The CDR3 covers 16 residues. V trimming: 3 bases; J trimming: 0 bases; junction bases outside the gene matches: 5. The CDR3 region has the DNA TGTGCCAGCAGCTTGGTAGCGGGACTTAGCACAGATACGCAGTATTTT. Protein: CASSLVAGLSTDTQYF.

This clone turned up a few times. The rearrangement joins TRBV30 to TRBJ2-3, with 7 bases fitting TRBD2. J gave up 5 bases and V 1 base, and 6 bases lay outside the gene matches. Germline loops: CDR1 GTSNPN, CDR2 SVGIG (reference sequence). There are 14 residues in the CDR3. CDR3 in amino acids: CAWSGGGGGDTQYF. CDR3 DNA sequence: TGTGCCTGGAGTGGGGGAGGCGGGGGAGATACGCAGTATTTT. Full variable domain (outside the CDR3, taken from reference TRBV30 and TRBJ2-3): SQTIHQWPATLVQPVGSPLSLECTVEGTSNPNLYWYRQAAGRGLQLLFYSVGIGQISSEVPQNLSASRPQDRQFILSSKKLLLSDSGFYLCAWSGGGGGDTQYFGPGTRLTVL.

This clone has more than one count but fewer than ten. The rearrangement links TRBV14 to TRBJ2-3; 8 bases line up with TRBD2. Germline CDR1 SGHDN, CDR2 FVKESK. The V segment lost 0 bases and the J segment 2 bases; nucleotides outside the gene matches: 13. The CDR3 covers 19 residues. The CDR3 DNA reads TGTGCCAGCAGCCAAGAGGAATATCCGGGAGCGGGAGACACAGATACGCAGTATTTT. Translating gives CASSQEEYPGAGDTDTQYF.